The sequence of this T cell receptor beta chain was determined in a study of blood T cell repertoires in COVID-19. Whole-study context: COVID-19 samples, acute and convalescent, were from the United States, Italy and Spain.

Profiled with immunoSEQ multiplex PCR; TCRdb holds only in-frame clones, not every one. This table has around 63,000 clones, around 84% appearing once. The trim removed 5 bases at V and 5 bases at J, leaving 6 bases unmatched. Germline V gives CDR1 SGHTA, CDR2 FQGTGA. CDR3 length: 13 amino acids. Sequenced sample: peripheral blood. This TCR came from a man between 60 and 70 years old with acute or convalescent COVID-19. J is TRBJ2-7 and V is TRBV7-3; 7 bases map to TRBD1. The CDR3 loop is CASSTTGVDEQYF. CDR3 nucleotide sequence: TGTGCCAGCAGCACAACAGGGGTCGACGAGCAGTACTTC.